The clone carrying this T cell receptor (beta chain) has a count of ten or more. Its antigen is unidentified. V gave up 2 bases and J gave up 12 bases; unmatched junction bases: 6. Germline assignment: CDR1 MGHRA and CDR2 YSYEKL. The CDR3 spans 13 residues. This record comes from a study of breast tumors, draining lymph nodes, adjacent tissues. Samples came from axillary lymph nodes draining the breast cancer. Notes on the study in general: Compared with lymph nodes, tumors were less diverse; compared with nontumor tissue, more. Compared with basal-like, luminal-like tumors shared significantly more repertoire with nontumor tissue. The data were judged consistent with most tumor T cells coming from lymph node and expanding in tumor. Data only fit, rather than demonstrated, lymph node origin of most tumor T cells.

TCRdb independently ran MiXCR on the multiplex PCR reads; one entry per CDR3 protein. Counted here are about 230,000 distinct CDR3 sequences, 32% occurring once; the ten biggest clones make up roughly 1.3%. This chain links TRBV4-1 with TRBJ1-4, with TRBD1 identical over 7 bases. This sequence originates from a female donor with breast cancer. Some clones in this sample may be carry-over from other donors' samples. The sample was axillary lymph node tissue. The CDR3 DNA reads TGCGCCAGCAGCCAACCCTACACAGGGGAACTGTTTTTT. Protein: CASSQPYTGELFF.